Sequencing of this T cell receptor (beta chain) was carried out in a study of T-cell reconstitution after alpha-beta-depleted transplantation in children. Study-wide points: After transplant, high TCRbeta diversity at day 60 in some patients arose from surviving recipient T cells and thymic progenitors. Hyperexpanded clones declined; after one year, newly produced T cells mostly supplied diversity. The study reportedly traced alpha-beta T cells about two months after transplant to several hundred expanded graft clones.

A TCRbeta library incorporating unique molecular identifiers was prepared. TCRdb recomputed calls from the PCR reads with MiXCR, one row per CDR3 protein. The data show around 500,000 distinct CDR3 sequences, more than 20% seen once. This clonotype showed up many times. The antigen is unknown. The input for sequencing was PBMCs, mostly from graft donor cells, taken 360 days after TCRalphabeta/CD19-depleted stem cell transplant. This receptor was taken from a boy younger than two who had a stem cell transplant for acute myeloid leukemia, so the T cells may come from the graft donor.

CDR3 sequence: CAEGDPNTGELFF. CDR3 nucleotide sequence: TGTGCCGAGGGGGACCCGAACACCGGGGAGCTGTTTTTT. The gene calls are TRBV28 and TRBJ2-2; perhaps TRBD1 as D (6 bases). Germline CDR1 is MDHEN and CDR2 is SYDVKM. V lost 11 bases and J lost 0, with 10 bases in between. This CDR3 has 13 residues.